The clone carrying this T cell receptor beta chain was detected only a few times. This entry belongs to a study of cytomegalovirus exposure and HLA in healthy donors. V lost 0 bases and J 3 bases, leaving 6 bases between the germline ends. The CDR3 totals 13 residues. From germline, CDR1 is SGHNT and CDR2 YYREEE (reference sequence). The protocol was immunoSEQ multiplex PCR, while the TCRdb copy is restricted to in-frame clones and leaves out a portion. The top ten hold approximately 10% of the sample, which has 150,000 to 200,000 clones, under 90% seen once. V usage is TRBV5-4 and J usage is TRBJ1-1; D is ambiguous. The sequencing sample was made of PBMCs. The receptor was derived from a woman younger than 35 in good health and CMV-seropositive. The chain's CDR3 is CASSLDMYTEAFF. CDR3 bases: TGTGCCAGCAGCTTGGATATGTACACTGAAGCTTTCTTT.